This T cell receptor beta chain was identified in a study of T cells in Graves' hyperthyroidism and ophthalmopathy. Researchers amplified the TCR beta CDR3 regions from RNA transcripts. During a first-round RT-PCR of the TCR CDR3, the HTBI primer set was used. TCRdb re-analysed the multiplex PCR reads in MiXCR, keeping a single row per CDR3 protein. The sample lists 350,000 to 450,000 distinct CDR3 sequences, 11% to 15% occurring once. The V end lost 0 bases, the J end lost 0 bases, and 9 bases lay between the germline ends. The length of the CDR3 is 15 residues. Germline-derived CDR1 and CDR2 are MNHEY and SVGEGT.

The sample was blood. The clonotype was recovered from a man aged 45-65 years with Graves' ophthalmopathy. The chain is built from TRBV6-2 or TRBV6-3 and TRBJ2-7; D is perhaps TRBD1 (5 bases). The CDR3 sequence is CASSYSTANSYEQYF. CDR3 nucleotides: TGTGCCAGCAGTTACTCGACAGCTAACTCCTACGAGCAGTACTTC.